This T cell receptor (beta chain) was profiled in a study of blood T cell repertoires in COVID-19. Study in general: T cells, B-cell-depleted T cells, or PBMCs provided the cDNA or gDNA that served as material.

Germline CDR1 LGHNT, CDR2 FRNRAP. The CDR3 contains 13 residues. Between the trimmed V and J ends, which lost 9 bases and 8 bases, there was a span of 17 bases. Profiled with immunoSEQ multiplex PCR; TCRdb holds only in-frame clones, not every one. The data show around 310,000 clones, almost 90% seen once. Seattle patients were enrolled during active infection and followed longitudinally. The chain has TRBV12-5 and TRBJ2-1; TRBD2 is a possible D gene (7 bases). The sequence was collected from a woman aged 40 to 55 with COVID-19, enrolled during active disease. The sample consisted of peripheral blood. Written as DNA, the CDR3 is TGTGCTAGCCGGGACACGGGAGGATATGAGCAGTTCTTC. Translation gives CASRDTGGYEQFF.